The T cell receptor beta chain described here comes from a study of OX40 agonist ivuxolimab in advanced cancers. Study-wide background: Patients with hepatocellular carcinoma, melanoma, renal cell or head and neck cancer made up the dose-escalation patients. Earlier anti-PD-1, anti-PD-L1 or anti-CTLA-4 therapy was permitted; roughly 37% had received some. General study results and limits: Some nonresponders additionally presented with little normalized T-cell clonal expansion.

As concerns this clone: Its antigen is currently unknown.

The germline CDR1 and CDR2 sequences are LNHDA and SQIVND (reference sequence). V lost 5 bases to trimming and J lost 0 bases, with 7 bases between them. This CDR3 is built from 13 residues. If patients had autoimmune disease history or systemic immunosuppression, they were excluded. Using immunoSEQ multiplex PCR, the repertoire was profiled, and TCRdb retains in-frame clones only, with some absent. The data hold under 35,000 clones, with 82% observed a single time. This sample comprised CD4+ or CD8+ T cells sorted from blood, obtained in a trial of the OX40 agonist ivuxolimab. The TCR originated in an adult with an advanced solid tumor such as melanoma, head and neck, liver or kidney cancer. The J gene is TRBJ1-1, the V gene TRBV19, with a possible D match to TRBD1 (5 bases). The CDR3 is CASSAGMNTEAFF. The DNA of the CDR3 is TGTGCCAGTAGTGCAGGGATGAACACTGAAGCTTTCTTT.